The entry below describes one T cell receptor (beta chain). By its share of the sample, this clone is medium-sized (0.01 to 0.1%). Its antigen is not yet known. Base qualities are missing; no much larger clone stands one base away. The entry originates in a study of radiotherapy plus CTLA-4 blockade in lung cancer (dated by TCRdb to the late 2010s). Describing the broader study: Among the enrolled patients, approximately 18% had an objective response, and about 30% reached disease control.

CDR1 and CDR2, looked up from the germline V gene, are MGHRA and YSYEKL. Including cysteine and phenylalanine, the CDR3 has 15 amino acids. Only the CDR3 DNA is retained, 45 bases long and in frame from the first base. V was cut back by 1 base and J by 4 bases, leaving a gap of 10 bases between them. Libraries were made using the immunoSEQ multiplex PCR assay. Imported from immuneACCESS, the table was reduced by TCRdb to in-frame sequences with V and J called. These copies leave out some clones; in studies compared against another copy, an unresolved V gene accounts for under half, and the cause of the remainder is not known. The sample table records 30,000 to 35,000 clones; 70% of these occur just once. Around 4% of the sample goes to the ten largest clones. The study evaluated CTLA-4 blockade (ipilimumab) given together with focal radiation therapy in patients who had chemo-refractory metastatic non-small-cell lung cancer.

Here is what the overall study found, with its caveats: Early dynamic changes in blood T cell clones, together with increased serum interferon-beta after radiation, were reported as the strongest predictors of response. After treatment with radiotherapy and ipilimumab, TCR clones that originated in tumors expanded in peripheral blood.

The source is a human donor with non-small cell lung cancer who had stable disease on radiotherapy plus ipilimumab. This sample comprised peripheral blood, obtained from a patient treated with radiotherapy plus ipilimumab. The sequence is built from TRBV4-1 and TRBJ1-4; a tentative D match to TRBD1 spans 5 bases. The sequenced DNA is TGCGCCAGCAGCCAAGTGGGGGTGGGTAATGAAAAACTGTTTTTT. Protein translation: CASSQVGVGNEKLFF.